A single sample is the source of the 26 T cell receptor beta chains below, sequenced in a study of blood T cell dynamics during melanoma immunotherapy. The time point here: pre-treatment baseline. Generated by immunoSEQ multiplex PCR, the TCRdb table keeps only in-frame clones and is missing some. The table records tens of thousands of clones, under 90% of them present only once. Sequenced here: blood, sampled from a patient treated with checkpoint blockade. These receptors were obtained from a human donor with melanoma.

This clone came up once. V gene TRBV5-6 combines with J gene TRBJ1-2; no reliable D call. The CDR3 totals 12 residues. V was trimmed by 1 base and J by 8 bases, leaving 9 bases between them. The germline CDR1 and CDR2 sequences are SGHDT and YYEEEE. The CDR3 DNA sequence: TGTGCCAGCAGCTTGCGGGGTGTCGGCTACACCTTC. It is translated as CASSLRGVGYTF.

This chain joins TRBV2 and TRBJ1-1; TRBD1 agrees at 7 bases. Germline assignment: CDR1 SNHLY and CDR2 FYNNEI. V was clipped by 9 bases and J by 0 bases; unmatched bases: 7. The CDR3 has 14 residues. CDR3 DNA: TGTGCCAGTAAAGGGGGACAGATGAACACTGAAGCTTTCTTT. It specifies CASKGGQMNTEAFF.

This rearrangement joins TRBV18 to TRBJ1-4; 9 bases map to TRBD1. The CDR3 spans 17 residues. V lost 3 bases, J lost 8 bases, and 13 bases stayed unmatched. Germline V CDR1 and CDR2: KGHSH, LQKENI. CDR3 sequence: CASSPYIPDRGNEKLFF. The CDR3 DNA follows: TGTGCCAGCTCACCCTACATCCCCGACAGGGGGAACGAAAAACTGTTTTTT. The full variable domain, rest sourced from reference TRBV18 and TRBJ1-4, is NAGVMQNPRHLVRRRGQEARLRCSPMKGHSHVYWYRQLPEEGLKFMVYLQKENIIDESGMPKERFSAEFPKEGPSILRIQQVVRGDSAAYFCASSPYIPDRGNEKLFFGSGTQLSVL.

The gene calls are TRBV27 and TRBJ2-7; TRBD2 matches 11 bases. The CDR3 contains 14 residues. The germline CDR1 and CDR2 sequences are MNHEY and SMNVEV (reference sequence). The junction had 2 bases not matched to a gene; V was cut back by 0 bases and J by 7 bases. CDR3 nucleotides: TGTGCCAGCAGTTTATCCAGACTAGCGGGGGAGCAGTACTTC. Translation: CASSLSRLAGEQYF.

This chain joins TRBV7-9 and TRBJ1-2; D not certain. V was pared by 3 bases and J by 8 bases, with 16 bases between. Germline lookup yields CDR1 SEHNR and CDR2 FQNEAQ (reference sequence). This CDR3 region has 14 residues. The CDR3 sequence is CASSFEMTPLGYTF. As DNA, the CDR3 is TGTGCCAGCAGCTTTGAGATGACTCCCCTAGGCTACACCTTC.

This sequence joins TRBV6-1 and TRBJ2-6; tentatively, D is TRBD1 (5 bases). Trimming pared 6 bases from V and 3 bases from J, leaving 9 bases between. Germline CDR1 is MNHNS and CDR2 is SASEGT. CDR3 length equals 14 residues. The chain's CDR3 is CASSRVGGANVLTF. CDR3 DNA: TGTGCCAGCAGCAGGGTTGGTGGGGCCAACGTCCTGACTTTC.

This clone occurred a few times. V usage is TRBV4-1 and J usage is TRBJ1-3; D is unresolved. Germline assignment: CDR1 MGHRA and CDR2 YSYEKL. The V and J ends lost 0 bases and 7 bases respectively, with 7 bases between them. CDR3 length equals 13 residues. CDR3 sequence: CASSQDLGNTIYF. Here the CDR3 DNA reads TGCGCCAGCAGCCAAGATCTAGGCAACACCATATATTTT.

This sequence joins TRBV5-4 and TRBJ1-3; D not certain. CDR3 size: 11 residues. With 2 bases removed from V and 8 bases from J, the gap between germline ends came to 5 bases. CDR1 is SGHNT, CDR2 YYREEE, per germline (reference sequence). DNA for the CDR3: TGTGCCAGCAGCTTACAAGACACCATATATTTT. Amino acids: CASSLQDTIYF.

This clone was recorded once. The chain joins TRBV5-1 to TRBJ1-5; D is unresolved. This CDR3 has 15 amino acids. Deletions cut 0 bases from V and 0 bases from J, with 7 bases between. Germline values: CDR1 SGHRS, CDR2 YFSETQ. CDR3 nucleotide sequence: TGCGCCAGCAGCTTGGACGGATATAGCAATCAGCCCCAGCATTTT. This codes for CASSLDGYSNQPQHF.

The rearrangement links TRBV6-1 to TRBJ1-3; D is undetermined. The CDR3 is 14 residues long. Germline V gene lookup returns CDR1 MNHNS and CDR2 SASEGT. The V gene lost 2 bases and the J gene lost 0 bases, with 5 bases spanning the gap. The CDR3 nucleotides read TGTGCCAGCAGTGAAAGGTACTCTGGAAACACCATATATTTT. This translates into CASSERYSGNTIYF.

The rearrangement links TRBV18 to TRBJ2-2, with 10 bases that match TRBD1. V lost 1 base and J lost 1; bases outside the gene matches: 3. The germline CDR1 and CDR2 sequences are KGHSH and LQKENI. There are 17 residues in the CDR3. The CDR3 nucleotides are TGTGCCAGCTCACCACGACAGGGGGCCCTGAACACCGGGGAGCTGTTTTTT. Translated, it gives CASSPRQGALNTGELFF. Full variable domain (missing parts from reference TRBV18 and TRBJ2-2): NAGVMQNPRHLVRRRGQEARLRCSPMKGHSHVYWYRQLPEEGLKFMVYLQKENIIDESGMPKERFSAEFPKEGPSILRIQQVVRGDSAAYFCASSPRQGALNTGELFFGEGSRLTVL.

The chain is built from TRBV27 and TRBJ1-1; TRBD1 agrees at 7 bases. From germline, CDR1 is MNHEY and CDR2 SMNVEV (reference sequence). V shed 5 bases and J 5 bases; nucleotides not matched to a gene: 11. The CDR3 totals 15 residues. This CDR3 reads CASSIPRQGRTEAFF. As DNA, the CDR3 is TGTGCCAGCAGTATCCCCCGACAGGGAAGGACTGAAGCTTTCTTT.

The gene calls are TRBV14 and TRBJ2-7, with D possibly matching TRBD1 (6 bases). Trimming pared 1 base from V and 8 bases from J, leaving 21 bases between. The CDR3 spans 16 residues. Germline V gene data show CDR1 as SGHDN and CDR2 as FVKESK. The CDR3 loop reads CASSQVTGTTNPQQYF. Here the CDR3 DNA reads TGTGCCAGCAGCCAAGTGACCGGGACAACGAACCCCCAGCAGTACTTC.

This clone was picked up one time. The CDR3 here is CAWRDSPAGSEAFF. Written as DNA, the CDR3 is TGTGCCTGGAGGGACTCTCCTGCGGGATCTGAAGCTTTCTTT. This chain joins TRBV30 and TRBJ1-1; D remains unclear. The CDR3 length is 14 residues. V shed 3 bases and J shed 6 bases, with 17 bases lying between them. CDR1 GTSNPN and CDR2 SVGIG come from the germline V gene (reference sequence).

The chain links TRBV2 to TRBJ2-3; D remains ambiguous. The CDR3 length is 12 residues. The germline V gene has CDR1 SNHLY and CDR2 FYNNEI. Trimming shortened V by 7 bases and J by 2 bases, and 7 bases separated the two germline ends. The CDR3 region is CASTGYTDTQYF. The CDR3 DNA is TGTGCCAGCACGGGCTACACAGATACGCAGTATTTT.

This sequence joins TRBV6-6 and TRBJ1-4, with a possible D match to TRBD1 (5 bases). Trimming removed 7 bases at V and 3 bases at J, with 15 bases between. The CDR3 runs 15 residues. Germline V lookup: CDR1 MNHNY, CDR2 SVGAGI (reference sequence). The CDR3 here is CASKNAVGANEKLFF. The CDR3 nucleotides read TGTGCCAGCAAAAATGCAGTGGGGGCTAATGAAAAACTGTTTTTT.

The V and J genes are TRBV29-1 and TRBJ1-1; maybe TRBD1 (5 bases). The CDR3 is 13 amino acids. V lost 7 bases and J 5 bases, leaving 17 bases between the germline ends. Looked up from germline, CDR1 is SQVTM and CDR2 is ANQGSEA. As DNA, the CDR3 is TGCAGCGGGGGGGTAGCGCCTGGAACTGAAGCTTTCTTT. Encoded protein: CSGGVAPGTEAFF.

V is TRBV7-2 and J is TRBJ1-4, with 7 bases matching TRBD1. CDR1 and CDR2 (germline): SGHTA, FQGNSA. The CDR3 has 14 amino acids. V dropped 6 bases and J dropped 2; count of bases not matched to a gene: 3. The CDR3 protein is CASRPTGTNEKLFF. The CDR3 nucleotides are TGTGCCAGCAGACCGACAGGGACTAATGAAAAACTGTTTTTT.

The chain uses TRBV5-8 and TRBJ1-2; D gene ambiguous. CDR1 and CDR2 from the germline V gene are SGHTS and YDEGEE. This CDR3 is built from 14 residues. Trimming pared 0 bases from V and 6 bases from J, leaving 12 bases between. Here the CDR3 reads CASSLGRTANGYTF. CDR3 DNA: TGTGCCAGCAGCTTGGGGCGGACGGCTAATGGCTACACCTTC.

The genes are TRBV7-6 and TRBJ2-1, with unresolved D. Germline V gene data show CDR1 as SGHVS and CDR2 as FNYEAQ. This CDR3 contains 16 residues. The germline V and J ends were trimmed by 0 bases and 0 bases, with 9 bases remaining between them. The CDR3 loop reads CASSLAPPGSYNEQFF. Here the CDR3 DNA reads TGTGCCAGCAGCTTAGCTCCCCCGGGCTCCTACAATGAGCAGTTCTTC.

The rearrangement joins TRBV19 to TRBJ1-5; 7 bases match TRBD1. From germline, CDR1 is LNHDA and CDR2 SQIVND (reference sequence). J gave up 4 bases and V 3 bases, and 6 bases lay outside the gene matches. This CDR3 is built from 15 residues. CDR3 nucleotide sequence: TGTGCCAGTAGTATTCAGAAGGGGGCGAATCAGCCCCAGCATTTT. Protein: CASSIQKGANQPQHF.

This chain joins TRBV2 and TRBJ1-4, with D unclear. Trimming pared 6 bases from V and 4 bases from J, leaving 3 bases between. CDR3 length equals 11 residues. CDR1 SNHLY and CDR2 FYNNEI come from the germline V gene. The CDR3 bases are TGTGCCAGCAGGGGTAATGAAAAACTGTTTTTT. It is translated as CASRGNEKLFF.

The V gene is TRBV6-5, the J gene TRBJ1-6; no clear D. CDR1 and CDR2 (germline): MNHEY, SVGAGI. The CDR3 contains 16 residues. Trimming took off 0 bases at V and 5 bases at J, with 11 bases between the two ends. The CDR3 DNA reads as TGTGCCAGCAGTTACTCGGTTCGACGGCATAATTCACCCCTCCACTTT. Translation gives CASSYSVRRHNSPLHF.

The chain uses TRBV29-1 and TRBJ2-5; unclear D gene. Germline-derived CDR1 and CDR2 are SQVTM and ANQGSEA. The CDR3 runs to 12 residues. V shed 2 bases and J shed 4 bases, with 8 bases lying between them. Written as DNA, the CDR3 is TGCAGCGTTGAATCCGGGTCAGAGACCCAGTACTTC. Protein product: CSVESGSETQYF.

The V call is TRBV19, the J call TRBJ1-3, with 8 bases that match TRBD1. The ends lost 5 bases at V and 5 bases at J; junction bases unmatched: 8. CDR1 LNHDA and CDR2 SQIVND come from the germline V gene (reference sequence). The CDR3 covers 15 residues. This CDR3 is CASSDPRGPRNTIYF. The DNA for the CDR3 is TGTGCCAGTAGTGACCCCAGGGGGCCAAGAAACACCATATATTTT.

The chain links TRBV5-1 to TRBJ1-5; D might be TRBD1 (5 bases). CDR1 and CDR2 from the germline V gene are SGHRS and YFSETQ. Trimming cost V 1 base and J 4 bases, with 9 bases left between them. The CDR3 spans 14 residues. CDR3 DNA: TGCGCCAGCAGCTTGTCTGGGGGTAATCAGCCCCAGCATTTT. This codes for CASSLSGGNQPQHF.